This paragraph covers one T cell receptor (beta chain) sequence. Random-hexamer reverse transcription was applied to about 0.45 to 1 ug RNA. TCRdb ran MiXCR on the immunoSEQ multiplex PCR reads and lists one entry per CDR3 protein. The sample carries tens of thousands of distinct CDR3 sequences, 90% to 95% recorded once. The sample is drawn from a study of CD8 T cells in Susac syndrome. The germline V and J ends were trimmed by 6 bases and 0 bases, with 20 bases remaining between them. Germline CDR1 is MNHNS and CDR2 is SASEGT. This CDR3 contains 17 residues. The chain has TRBV6-1 and TRBJ2-5; TRBD2 is a possible D gene (7 bases). The sequence derives from a human donor with Susac syndrome. Sequenced: CD8+ T cells from PBMCs. This CDR3 reads CASSPTFGGPYQETQYF. The CDR3 DNA follows: TGTGCCAGCAGCCCTACCTTCGGGGGGCCGTACCAAGAGACCCAGTACTTC.